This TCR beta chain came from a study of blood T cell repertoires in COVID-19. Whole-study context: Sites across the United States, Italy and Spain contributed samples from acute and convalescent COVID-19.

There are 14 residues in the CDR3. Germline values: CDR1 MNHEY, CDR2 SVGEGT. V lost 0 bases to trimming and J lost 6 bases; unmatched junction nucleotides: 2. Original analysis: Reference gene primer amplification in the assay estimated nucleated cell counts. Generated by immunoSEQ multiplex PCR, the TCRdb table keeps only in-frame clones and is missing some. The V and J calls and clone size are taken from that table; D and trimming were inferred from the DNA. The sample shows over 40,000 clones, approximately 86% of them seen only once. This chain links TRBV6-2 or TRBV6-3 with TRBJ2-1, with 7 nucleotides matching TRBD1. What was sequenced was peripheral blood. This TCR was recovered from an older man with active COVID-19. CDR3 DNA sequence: TGTGCCAGCAGTTACTCGACAGGGCCCAATGAGCAGTTCTTC. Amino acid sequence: CASSYSTGPNEQFF.